These T cell receptor beta chains were read from a single sample in a study of blood T cell repertoires in COVID-19. Some clones are missing from TCRdb's copy, which holds only in-frame ones; the method was immunoSEQ multiplex PCR. The sample comprises 100,000 to 150,000 clones, roughly 83% of which are singletons, and around 13% rests with the top ten. Sequencing was done on a sample of peripheral blood. These receptors came from a woman aged 30 to 39 who had recovered from COVID-19. Each CDR3 is given with its conserved first and last residue. Fields, in order: V gene, clone size, D gene, J gene, CDR3 protein, CDR3 DNA. The D gene is left open where the match is weak. Rows give clone size only sometimes, using once, few, many, or a class for an expanded clone.

>TRBV30|.|TRBD1|TRBJ1-1
CAWSWGQGARAFF
TGTGCCTGGAGTTGGGGACAGGGGGCTAGAGCTTTCTTT
>TRBV5-1|.|TRBD1|TRBJ1-2
CASSPGDRELGGYTF
TGCGCCAGCAGCCCAGGGGACAGGGAGCTTGGAGGCTACACCTTC
>TRBV19|.|TRBD2|TRBJ2-3
CASSMETSGRGDTQYF
TGTGCCAGTAGTATGGAAACTAGCGGGAGGGGAGATACGCAGTATTTT
>TRBV2|.|TRBD2|TRBJ2-7
CASSFQLAGFYEQYF
TGTGCCAGCAGTTTTCAGTTAGCGGGGTTCTACGAGCAGTACTTC
>TRBV9|once|.|TRBJ1-1
CASSPSGRQNTEAFF
TGTGCCAGCAGCCCGAGCGGCAGGCAGAACACTGAAGCTTTCTTT
>TRBV4-2|.|TRBD2|TRBJ2-1
CASSQKSPLAGGSNEQFF
TGTGCCAGCAGCCAAAAGTCTCCCCTAGCGGGGGGAAGCAATGAGCAGTTCTTC
>TRBV6-6|few|TRBD1|TRBJ2-7
CASSQRGGTGGPVPYEQYF
TGTGCCAGCAGTCAACGGGGGGGGACAGGGGGCCCTGTACCGTACGAGCAGTACTTC
>TRBV4-1|.|TRBD2|TRBJ2-1
CASSQYPTALAGGWTYNEQFF
TGCGCCAGCAGCCAATATCCCACGGCACTAGCGGGAGGGTGGACCTACAATGAGCAGTTCTTC
>TRBV29-1|.|TRBD2|TRBJ2-1
CSVPGLAGPFKDEQFF
TGCAGCGTCCCGGGACTAGCGGGGCCCTTCAAGGATGAGCAGTTCTTC
>TRBV5-1|.|TRBD1|TRBJ2-2
CASSTPGQTSTGELFF
TGCGCCAGCAGCACCCCGGGACAGACAAGCACCGGGGAGCTGTTTTTT
>TRBV6-5|.|TRBD1|TRBJ2-1
CASGDRGPYNEQFF
TGTGCCAGTGGGGACAGGGGGCCCTACAATGAGCAGTTCTTC
>TRBV6-4|once|TRBD1|TRBJ2-1
CASSEVRDSNEQFF
TGTGCCAGCAGTGAAGTTAGGGACAGCAATGAGCAGTTCTTC
>TRBV5-1|once|TRBD1|TRBJ1-1
CASSLVGQAYSSMNTEAFF
TGCGCCAGCAGCTTGGTGGGACAGGCTTACTCCTCCATGAACACTGAAGCTTTCTTT
>TRBV7-6|once|TRBD2|TRBJ2-7
CASSLGVTSVDYEQYF
TGTGCCAGCAGCTTAGGGGTGACTAGCGTTGACTACGAGCAGTACTTC
>TRBV5-8|.|.|TRBJ1-3
CASSVPTGNGSGNTIYF
TGTGCCAGCAGCGTACCTACAGGGAATGGGTCTGGAAACACCATATATTTT
>TRBV18|.|TRBD1|TRBJ2-3
CASSQTGTEVDTQYF
TGTGCCAGCTCCCAAACCGGGACAGAGGTAGATACGCAGTATTTT
>TRBV19|.|TRBD1|TRBJ1-2
CASNNEYRGPGYTF
TGTGCCAGTAATAATGAGTACAGGGGTCCTGGCTACACCTTC
>TRBV7-9|.|.|TRBJ2-5
CASSLPDRSQETQYF
TGTGCCAGCAGCTTACCTGACAGGAGCCAAGAGACCCAGTACTTC
>TRBV7-9|.|.|TRBJ1-1
CASSSGWTEAFF
TGTGCCAGCAGCTCGGGGTGGACTGAAGCTTTCTTT
>TRBV9|.|.|TRBJ2-2
CASSVEAGHTGELFF
TGTGCCAGCAGCGTAGAAGCAGGTCACACCGGGGAGCTGTTTTTT
>TRBV14|few|.|TRBJ2-1
CASSPGTTTRALPDNEQFF
TGTGCCAGCAGCCCCGGGACAACTACTCGGGCTTTGCCAGACAATGAGCAGTTCTTC
>TRBV7-7|.|.|TRBJ2-2
CASSSQGYTGELFF
TGTGCTAGCAGCTCCCAGGGGTACACCGGGGAGCTGTTTTTT
>TRBV11-3|.|TRBD1|TRBJ2-1
CASSRDRLSEQFF
TGTGCCAGCAGCCGGGACAGACTTTCGGAGCAGTTCTTC
>TRBV4-1|.|TRBD2|TRBJ2-7
CASSQKAAGATYEQYF
TGCGCCAGCAGCCAGAAAGCCGCGGGAGCTACCTACGAGCAGTACTTC